This is a list of T cell receptor beta chains from one sample in a study of cytomegalovirus exposure and HLA in healthy donors. The data were produced by immunoSEQ multiplex PCR, yet TCRdb's version contains in-frame clones alone and is incomplete. The sample consists of roughly 150,000 clones, roughly 85% of them appearing once. The sequenced material came from PBMCs. The source is a male donor in good health and CMV-seronegative. The CDR3 runs from the conserved cysteine through the conserved F or W. Each record gives: clone size, J gene, D gene, V gene, CDR3 protein, CDR3 DNA. D genes are given only for firm matches. Rows may omit the clone size; those that give it use once, few, many or a size class.

>-|TRBJ1-2|TRBD1|TRBV19
CASSPDRGRGYGYTF
TGTGCCAGTAGCCCGGACAGGGGGCGCGGCTATGGCTACACCTTC
>-|TRBJ1-5|TRBD1|TRBV30
CAWSGGTGRNQPQHF
TGTGCCTGGAGTGGAGGGACAGGGAGAAATCAGCCCCAGCATTTT
>-|TRBJ1-1|-|TRBV6-5
CASKQGNTEAFF
TGTGCCAGCAAACAGGGGAACACTGAAGCTTTCTTT
>-|TRBJ2-7|TRBD2|TRBV5-1
CASSWTGLAAQEQYF
TGCGCCAGCAGCTGGACTGGACTAGCGGCTCAGGAGCAGTACTTC
>-|TRBJ1-1|TRBD1|TRBV30
CAWSGGQGYTEAFF
TGTGCCTGGAGCGGAGGACAGGGGTACACTGAAGCTTTCTTT
>-|TRBJ2-1|-|TRBV11-2
CASSLDLPPNEQFF
TGTGCCAGCAGCTTAGATCTTCCTCCCAATGAGCAGTTCTTC
>-|TRBJ2-3|-|TRBV7-6
CASSPLAHTDTQYF
TGTGCCAGCAGCCCACTAGCCCACACAGATACGCAGTATTTT
>few|TRBJ1-2|TRBD1|TRBV7-9
CSSSLATGQGAGGYTF
TGTTCCAGCAGCTTAGCGACCGGCCAGGGGGCCGGTGGCTACACCTTC
>-|TRBJ1-6|TRBD1|TRBV4-1
CASSQDSPTGSWSPLHF
TGCGCCAGCAGCCAAGACAGCCCGACAGGGTCTTGGTCACCCCTCCACTTT
>-|TRBJ1-5|-|TRBV4-2
CASSQDRGASGNQPQHF
TGTGCCAGCAGCCAAGATCGGGGGGCCTCGGGCAATCAGCCCCAGCATTTT
>-|TRBJ1-1|-|TRBV18
CASSPGRVDSMAFF
TGTGCCAGCTCACCAGGCAGGGTCGATAGTATGGCTTTCTTT
>-|TRBJ2-7|TRBD2|TRBV5-5
CASSLRGGGGAYEQYF
TGTGCCAGCAGCCTCCGGGGCGGGGGAGGCGCCTACGAGCAGTACTTC
>few|TRBJ1-1|-|TRBV4-1
CASSLGLSMNTEAFF
TGCGCCAGCAGCCTGGGACTCTCCATGAACACTGAAGCTTTCTTT
>-|TRBJ1-2|TRBD1|TRBV25-1
CASSEPQGDNYGYTF
TGTGCCAGCAGTGAACCACAGGGGGATAACTATGGCTACACCTTC
>-|TRBJ2-1|-|TRBV4-1
CASSRGQGIAEQFF
TGCGCCAGCAGCCGGGGCCAGGGGATCGCTGAGCAGTTCTTC
>-|TRBJ1-6|-|TRBV12-5
CASGSRLGSSSPLHF
TGTGCTAGTGGTTCGCGCTTAGGGAGTAGTTCACCCCTCCACTTT
>-|TRBJ2-7|-|TRBV5-6
CASSRLGPQRDEQYF
TGTGCCAGCAGCCGTTTAGGGCCTCAGAGGGACGAGCAGTACTTC
>-|TRBJ1-2|TRBD1|TRBV25-1
CASSEYTGQGHGYTF
TGTGCCAGCAGTGAATATACCGGACAGGGCCATGGCTACACCTTC
>once|TRBJ1-2|-|TRBV5-4
CASSLPLGQGTYGYTF
TGTGCCAGCAGCTTGCCGCTCGGTCAGGGTACCTATGGCTACACCTTC
>-|TRBJ1-2|TRBD1|TRBV5-6
CASSLTGEYTF
TGTGCCAGCAGCCTAACAGGGGAGTACACCTTC
>-|TRBJ2-7|TRBD1|TRBV7-9
CSSSYSRRTGGYEQYF
TGTTCCAGCAGCTATAGTCGCCGGACAGGGGGCTACGAGCAGTACTTC
>-|TRBJ1-5|-|TRBV15
CATSTTQTGYNQPQHF
TGTGCCACCAGCACCACACAGACAGGTTACAATCAGCCCCAGCATTTT
>-|TRBJ1-3|-|TRBV29-1
CSVDGRDSGNTIYF
TGCAGCGTTGATGGCAGGGACTCTGGAAACACCATATATTTT
>-|TRBJ1-1|-|TRBV11-3
CASSLVFGTPTGPFF
TGTGCCAGCAGCTTAGTCTTCGGGACTCCCACCGGCCCTTTCTTT
>-|TRBJ2-4|TRBD1|TRBV6-5
CASSYSSGTVKNIQYF
TGTGCCAGCAGTTACTCGTCGGGGACAGTAAAAAACATTCAGTACTTC
>few|TRBJ1-1|TRBD1|TRBV11-3
CASSSGTGGTEAFF
TGTGCCAGCAGCTCAGGGACAGGGGGTACTGAAGCTTTCTTT
>-|TRBJ2-1|TRBD2|TRBV7-9
CASSPGASGHNEQFF
TGTGCCAGCAGCCCAGGTGCTAGCGGGCACAATGAGCAGTTCTTC
>-|TRBJ2-5|-|TRBV5-6
CASSLVGGLLGTQYF
TGTGCCAGCAGCTTGGTGGGGGGTCTTCTGGGGACCCAGTACTTC
>-|TRBJ1-1|-|TRBV6-5
CASSYSSRSYTEAFF
TGTGCCAGCAGTTACTCGTCCAGGTCGTACACTGAAGCTTTCTTT
>-|TRBJ2-3|-|TRBV5-4
CASSLGGGVTGSDTQYF
TGTGCCAGCAGCTTGGGGGGGGGTGTGACAGGCTCAGATACGCAGTATTTT
>-|TRBJ1-4|-|TRBV27
CASSLWGTNEKLFF
TGTGCCAGCAGTTTGTGGGGCACTAATGAAAAACTGTTTTTT
>-|TRBJ1-1|-|TRBV9
CASSVAGQENTEAFF
TGTGCCAGCAGCGTAGCTGGGCAAGAGAACACTGAAGCTTTCTTT
>-|TRBJ2-3|-|TRBV30
CAWSVRSRGADTQYF
TGTGCCTGGAGTGTACGCTCCCGGGGGGCTGATACGCAGTATTTT
>-|TRBJ2-3|-|TRBV21-1
CASSKNRDRKADTQYF
TGTGCCAGCAGCAAAAACCGGGACAGGAAGGCAGATACGCAGTATTTT
>-|TRBJ2-7|TRBD1|TRBV5-1
CASSYTGQGAYEQYF
TGCGCCAGCAGCTATACCGGACAGGGGGCCTACGAGCAGTACTTC
>-|TRBJ2-1|TRBD2|TRBV9
CASSVSGGVTYNEQFF
TGTGCCAGCAGCGTTAGCGGGGGGGTAACCTACAATGAGCAGTTCTTC
>-|TRBJ2-3|-|TRBV7-2
CASSLKPRDTQYF
TGTGCCAGCAGCCTTAAGCCGAGAGATACGCAGTATTTT
>-|TRBJ2-3|-|TRBV7-3
CASSLGSGSTDTQYF
TGTGCCAGCAGCTTAGGGAGCGGGTCCACAGATACGCAGTATTTT
>-|TRBJ2-1|-|TRBV4-3
CASSQDQGPYNEQFF
TGCGCCAGCAGCCAAGATCAGGGGCCGTACAATGAGCAGTTCTTC
>-|TRBJ2-1|-|TRBV2
CASGSPRDSVSNEQFF
TGTGCCAGCGGGTCCCCTCGGGACTCCGTATCCAATGAGCAGTTCTTC
>-|TRBJ2-2|-|TRBV18
CASSPDQGLDTGELFF
TGTGCCAGCTCACCCGACCAGGGGCTGGACACCGGGGAGCTGTTTTTT
>-|TRBJ1-2|-|TRBV1
CTSSLLGTSDYGYTF
TGCACCAGCAGCCTGTTGGGGACATCCGACTATGGCTACACCTTC